This TCR beta chain was sequenced for a study of identical twins. From the 5' RACE reads, TCRdb called clonotypes with MiXCR, one entry per CDR3 protein. The repertoire includes approximately 680,000 distinct CDR3 sequences, just over 7% of them detected once, and approximately 1.5% sits in the top ten. CDR1 and CDR2 (germline): ENHRY, SYGVKD. There are 12 residues in the CDR3. V was cut by 10 bases and J by 3 bases, with 10 bases left in between. This clonotype was seen a few times. Its antigen is currently unknown. Overall study findings and caveats: For cord blood, abundant beta clonotypes had fewer insertions, unlike memory repertoires, which showed none.

The same data also went into a second study, on yellow fever vaccine responses in identical twins.

The TCR sequence derives from a woman younger than 35 in good health. The chain links TRBV10-3 to TRBJ1-3; D may be TRBD1 (6 bases). The sequenced sample consisted of PBMCs. CDR3 nucleotides: TGTGCCAGTCAGGGGAATGGAAACACCATATATTTT. Its translation is CASQGNGNTIYF.